This TCR beta chain was recorded in a study of PD-1 blockade in classical Hodgkin lymphoma (dated by TCRdb to 2018 to 2021). A note on the overall study: Nivolumab dosing was 3 mg/kg intravenously every 2 weeks, continuing until either disease progression or unacceptable toxicity. A peripheral blood immune signature of response to PD-1 blockade in classical Hodgkin lymphoma was defined using TCR beta sequencing and CyTOF. The investigation overall reported the following: Trial patients achieving complete response had baseline diversity similar to newly diagnosed patients, whereas partial responders and progressors had significantly lower diversity. The study covered only a single clinical trial cohort, and the causes of the repertoire differences, possibly disease activity or prior therapy, were still not defined. CD4+ but not CD8+ TCR diversity rose significantly by C4D1 (p=0.0027 vs p=0.16), most apparent in complete responders (p=0.02). Newly diagnosed patients were reported to have lower baseline TCR diversity than healthy donors, and relapsed/refractory patients were reported to have lower baseline TCR diversity still. Patients starting nivolumab less than 1 year after ASCT had lower diversity and were excluded from later analyses to avoid confounding by immune reconstitution.

The Qiagen DNeasy kit was used to extract genomic DNA from unsorted PBMCs and from the negatively selected CD4+ and CD8+ fractions. TCR beta CDR3 regions were subjected to amplification by immunoSEQ multiplex PCR with primers that anneal to V and J segments. A synthetic immune receptor repertoire was used to minimize amplification bias, and remaining bias was computationally removed after sequencing. Turning to the authors' computational methods: Custom Python scripts were used to quantify repertoire diversity as the Shannon entropy index. Unsorted, CD4+ and CD8+ repertoires were analyzed separately, except for combined analyses in which CD4+ and CD8+ sequences were merged in silico. A clone counted as expanded when the clone's frequency after treatment rose at least 2-fold relative to C1D1, and clones undetected at baseline were given a pseudocount of 0.5. Clones with 0 or 1 copy at C1D1 were classified as singleton clones, and clones with 2 or more copies were classified as non-singleton clones. By matching protein sequences in sorted samples from the same patient, clones expanded in unsorted samples were annotated as CD4+, CD8+ or unknown. Wilcoxon tests were applied to paired samples to test diversity changes from C1D1 to C4D1. The table comes from immuneACCESS by way of TCRdb, which keeps in-frame sequences with V and J called. Part of the clones is missing from these tables; in studies checked, under half for an unresolved V gene and the rest for unknown reasons. The D gene and trimming were derived from the DNA, and the V and J assignments and clone size from that table. This sample is represented by 43,000 or so clones; approximately 78% of them were singletons. Of the sample, more than 35% falls within the top ten clones.

Explained via the paper, the time point label denotes: cycle 4 day 1 (C4D1), after less than 7 weeks of nivolumab. All trial patients had relapsed after autologous stem cell transplantation, with cohorts A, B and C differing in prior brentuximab vedotin exposure. The trial cohort comprised some 60 patients with relapsed/refractory classical Hodgkin lymphoma whose best overall responses were complete response, partial response or progressive disease. Trial patients were treated with single-agent nivolumab in the multi-cohort phase II CheckMate 205 trial. An independent review committee assessed best overall response by applying the 2007 International Working Group response criteria. Trial PBMCs were obtained immediately prior to nivolumab initiation (C1D1) and on therapy at cycle 2 day 1 and cycle 4 day 1. Peripheral blood was collected in 8 mL Vacutainer Cell Preparation Tubes, from which PBMCs were isolated by centrifugation and then cryopreserved.

Points on this clone: The clone's antigen remains unknown. Per-base qualities were not stored, and no clone one base away is much larger.

Trimming removed 3 bases from V and 4 bases from J, leaving 17 bases between the germline ends. For CDR1 and CDR2, the germline V gene lists SGHNT and YENEEA. The CDR3 sequence holds 16 residues, the cysteine and phenylalanine included. Only CDR3 DNA remains: 48 bases, in frame from the first base. Here the chain combines TRBV11-3 and TRBJ2-3; tentative D gene TRBD1, with 6 bases matching. The sequencing used peripheral blood mononuclear cells (PBMCs), collected before the fourth cycle of nivolumab. The receptor was derived from a human donor with classical Hodgkin lymphoma. In nucleotides, the sequence is TGTGCCAGCAGCTTGCTGACAGGTCCCCACCCAGATACGCAGTATTTT. It translates as CASSLLTGPHPDTQYF.